This T cell receptor (beta chain) emerged from a study of human T cells and chemical hapten exposure (dated by TCRdb to the early 2020s). Background for the entire study: For sensitization, 2% DPC in acetone was applied to a roughly 2 cm by roughly 2 cm area of upper inner arm skin. The mostly female patient cohort included alopecia areata with under or over 50% scalp involvement, alopecia totalis and alopecia universalis. Throughout the study period of around 25 weeks, patients also received therapeutic DPC doses to the scalp every week. Patch tests used Finn chambers with 0.01% DPC on the upper back, scored after 6 days by International Contact Dermatitis Research Group standards. Blood samples were taken from patients before sensitization (week 0) and then at 2, 6 and about 24 weeks after DPC sensitization. For TCR sequencing, blood came from 25 to 30 alopecia patients at anywhere from one to four time points (pre-sensitization, 2, 6 and 24 weeks). The study tracked peripheral blood TCR repertoire changes in vivo during primary and secondary sensitization to the hapten diphenylcyclopropenone (DPC) in alopecia patients. Libraries were combined into a pool for sequencing, and differences in TCR yield between samples came mainly from small differences in library volumes within the pool.

According to the study, the label for this sample's time point signals: patch test 1, 2 weeks after DPC sensitization. The sample's treatment or condition label, in plain terms: therapeutic diphenylcyclopropenone sensitization with weekly scalp DPC. Blood at each patch-test visit was drawn before the patch test was applied. Patients were eligible if aged 18 to 70, diagnosed with alopecia and judged suitable for DPC therapy, and pregnant patients were excluded. Total RNA was isolated from unfractionated whole blood collected in Tempus Blood RNA tubes. To prepare the library, RACE was applied. The run used a NextSeq 500. During library preparation, unique molecular identifiers were attached to individual cDNA molecules so that TCRs could be counted quantitatively and reproducibly. From each blood RNA sample, both TCR alpha and TCR beta chains were sequenced. The paper's data handling went like this. A median of around 96,000 TCRs per sample was observed, with a range of about 23,224 to 690,600. V, J and CDR3 annotation of the TCR reads was performed with the Decombinator software suite. Every sample was subsampled to the same number of TCRs (28,000) for the PS versus PT1 abundance plots. Expanded TCRs were defined as absent before sensitization and observed at least eight times at the 2-week time point. TCRdb passed the public sequencing reads through fastp at Q25 and MiXCR, retaining productive beta sequences. CDR3 protein duplicates are merged, each entry listing the most common genes and DNA. The V and J calls reflect TCRdb's pipeline rather than the authors' work. The sample has under 450,000 distinct CDR3 sequences on record, 4% to 5.5% of them singletons. The biggest ten clones account for 2% to 2.5% of the sample.

Overall study outcomes, separate from this receptor: A positive correlation was found between the number of PT1 expanded TCRs and patch test score, with significance reached at thresholds 8, 16 and 32 but not 4. All patients had alopecia, a presumed autoimmune disease, so their immune response might differ from that of healthy individuals. Expanded TCRs formed significantly more large CDR3 similarity clusters than pre-sensitization or healthy control sets, consistent with antigen-driven responses. DPC sensitization did not change how many TCRs were above 1 in 1000 frequency, and no evidence was found of alterations in global repertoire structure. Repeated subsampling changed both the strength of the expansion versus patch-test correlation and the threshold at which that correlation became significant.

On this clonotype itself: Its antigen remains unidentified. Base qualities are not provided; no much larger clone lies one nucleotide away.

The CDR1 and CDR2 encoded by the germline V gene are ENHRY and SYGVKD. V gives up 3 bases and J gives up 4 bases, and the segment between their germline ends measures 12 bases. The CDR3 holds 14 amino acids from the cysteine to the phenylalanine. The read is trimmed to its CDR3 DNA, 42 bases read in frame from base 1. The rearranged chain carries TRBV10-3 and TRBJ2-5; too little of a D gene remains to name it. The sample consisted of whole blood, taken in connection with sensitization to the hapten diphenylcyclopropenone (DPC). The sequence came from a woman aged 45-65 years with alopecia areata. Some clones in this sample may be carry-over from other donors' samples. The CDR3 in this case is CAISDVGNGETQYF. The DNA sequence is TGTGCCATCAGTGACGTAGGGAACGGAGAGACCCAGTACTTC.